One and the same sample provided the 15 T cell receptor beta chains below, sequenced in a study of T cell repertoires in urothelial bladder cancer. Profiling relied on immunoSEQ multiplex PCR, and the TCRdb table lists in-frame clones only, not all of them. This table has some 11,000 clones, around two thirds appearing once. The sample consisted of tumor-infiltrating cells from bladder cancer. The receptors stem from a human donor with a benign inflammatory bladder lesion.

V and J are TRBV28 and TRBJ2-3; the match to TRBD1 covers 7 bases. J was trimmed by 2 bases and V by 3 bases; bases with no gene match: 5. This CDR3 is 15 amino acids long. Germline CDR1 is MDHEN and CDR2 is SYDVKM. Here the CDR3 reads CASSLRGGYTDTQYF. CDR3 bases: TGTGCCAGCAGTTTGCGAGGGGGCTACACAGATACGCAGTATTTT. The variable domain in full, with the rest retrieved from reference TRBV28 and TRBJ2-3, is DVKVTQSSRYLVKRTGEKVFLECVQDMDHENMFWYRQDPGLGLRLIYFSYDVKMKEKGDIPEGYSVSREKKERFSLILESASTNQTSMYLCASSLRGGYTDTQYFGPGTRLTVL.

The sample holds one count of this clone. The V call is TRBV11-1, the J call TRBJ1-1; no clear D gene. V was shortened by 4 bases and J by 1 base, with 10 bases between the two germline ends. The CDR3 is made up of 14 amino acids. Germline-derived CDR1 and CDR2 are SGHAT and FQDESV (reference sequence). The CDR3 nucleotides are TGTGCCAGCAGCTCCTCACTTGGGAACACTGAAGCTTTCTTT. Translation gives CASSSSLGNTEAFF.

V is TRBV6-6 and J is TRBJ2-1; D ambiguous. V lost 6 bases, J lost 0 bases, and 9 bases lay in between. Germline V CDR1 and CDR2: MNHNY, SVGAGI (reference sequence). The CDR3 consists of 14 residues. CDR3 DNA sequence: TGTGCCAGCAGCCCGGTTAGCTCCTACAATGAGCAGTTCTTC. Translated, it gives CASSPVSSYNEQFF.

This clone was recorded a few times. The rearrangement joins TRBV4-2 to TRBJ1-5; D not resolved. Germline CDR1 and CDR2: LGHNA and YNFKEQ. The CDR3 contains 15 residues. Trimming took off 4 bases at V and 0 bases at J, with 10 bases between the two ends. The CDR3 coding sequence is TGTGCCAGCAGCCTAATGACGGATAGCAATCAGCCCCAGCATTTT. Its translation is CASSLMTDSNQPQHF.

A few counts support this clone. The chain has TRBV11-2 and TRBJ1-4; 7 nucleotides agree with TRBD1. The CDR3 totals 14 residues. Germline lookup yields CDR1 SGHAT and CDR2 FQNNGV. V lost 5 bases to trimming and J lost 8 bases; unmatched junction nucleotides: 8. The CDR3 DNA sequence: TGTGCCAGCAGCCCGACAGGGAGAAAGGAAAAACTGTTTTTT. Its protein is CASSPTGRKEKLFF.

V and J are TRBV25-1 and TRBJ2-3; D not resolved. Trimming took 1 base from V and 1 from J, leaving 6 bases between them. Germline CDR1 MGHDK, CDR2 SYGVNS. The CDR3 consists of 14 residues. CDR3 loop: CASSEFRGTDTQYF. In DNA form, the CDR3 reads TGTGCCAGCAGTGAATTTAGGGGCACAGATACGCAGTATTTT.

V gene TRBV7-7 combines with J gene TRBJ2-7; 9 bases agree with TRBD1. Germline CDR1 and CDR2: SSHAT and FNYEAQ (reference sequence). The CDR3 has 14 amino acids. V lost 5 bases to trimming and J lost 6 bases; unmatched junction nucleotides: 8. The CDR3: CASSPQGQGSEQYF. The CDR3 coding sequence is TGTGCCAGCAGCCCCCAGGGACAGGGCAGCGAGCAGTACTTC.

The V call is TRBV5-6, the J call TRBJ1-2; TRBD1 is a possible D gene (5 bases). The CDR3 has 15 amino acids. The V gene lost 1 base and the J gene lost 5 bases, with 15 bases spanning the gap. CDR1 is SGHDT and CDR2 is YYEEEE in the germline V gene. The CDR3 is CASSLPGRGEYGYTF. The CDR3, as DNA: TGTGCCAGCAGCTTGCCAGGGAGGGGAGAGTATGGCTACACCTTC.

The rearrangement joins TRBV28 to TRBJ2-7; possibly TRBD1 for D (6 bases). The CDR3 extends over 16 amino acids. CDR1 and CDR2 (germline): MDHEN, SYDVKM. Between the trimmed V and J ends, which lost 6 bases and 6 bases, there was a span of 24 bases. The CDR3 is CASSLGGTQGVAEQYF. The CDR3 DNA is TGTGCCAGCAGCCTCGGCGGAACACAGGGAGTCGCCGAGCAGTACTTC.

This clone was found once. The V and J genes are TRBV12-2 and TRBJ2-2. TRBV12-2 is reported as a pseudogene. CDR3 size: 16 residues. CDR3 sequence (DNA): TGTGCAAGTCGCTCGAAGACCCTGCGAAGCACCGGGGAGCTGTTTTTT. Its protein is CASRSKTLRSTGELFF.

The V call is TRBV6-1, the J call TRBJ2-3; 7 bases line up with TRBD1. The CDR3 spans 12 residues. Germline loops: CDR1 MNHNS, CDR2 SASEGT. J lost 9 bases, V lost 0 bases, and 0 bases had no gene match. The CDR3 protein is CASSEAGQTQYF. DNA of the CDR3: TGTGCCAGCAGTGAAGCGGGACAGACGCAGTATTTT.

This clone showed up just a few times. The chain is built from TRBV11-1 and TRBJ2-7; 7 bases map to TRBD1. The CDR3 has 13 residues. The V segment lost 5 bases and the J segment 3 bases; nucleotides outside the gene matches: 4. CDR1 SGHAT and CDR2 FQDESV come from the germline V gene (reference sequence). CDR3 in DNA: TGTGCCAGCAGCCCGGGACAGAACTACGAGCAGTACTTC. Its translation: CASSPGQNYEQYF.

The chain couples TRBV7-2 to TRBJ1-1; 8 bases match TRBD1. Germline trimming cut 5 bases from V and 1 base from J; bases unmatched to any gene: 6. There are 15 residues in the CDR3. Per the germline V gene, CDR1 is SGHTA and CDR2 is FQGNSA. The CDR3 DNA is TGTGCCAGCAGCCTACTAGGACAGGGGAACACTGAAGCTTTCTTT. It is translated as CASSLLGQGNTEAFF.

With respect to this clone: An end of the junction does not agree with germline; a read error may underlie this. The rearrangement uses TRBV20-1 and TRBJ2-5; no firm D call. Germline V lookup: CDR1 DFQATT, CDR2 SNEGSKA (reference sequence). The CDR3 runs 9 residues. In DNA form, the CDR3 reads TGCAGTGCCAGAGAGACCCAGTACTTC. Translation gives CSARETQYF.

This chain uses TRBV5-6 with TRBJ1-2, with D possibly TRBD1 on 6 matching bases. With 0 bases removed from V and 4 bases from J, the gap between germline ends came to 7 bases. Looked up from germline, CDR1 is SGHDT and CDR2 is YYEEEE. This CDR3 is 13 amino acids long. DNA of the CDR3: TGTGCCAGCAGCTTGGGGACAGCCTATGGCTACACCTTC. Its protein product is CASSLGTAYGYTF.